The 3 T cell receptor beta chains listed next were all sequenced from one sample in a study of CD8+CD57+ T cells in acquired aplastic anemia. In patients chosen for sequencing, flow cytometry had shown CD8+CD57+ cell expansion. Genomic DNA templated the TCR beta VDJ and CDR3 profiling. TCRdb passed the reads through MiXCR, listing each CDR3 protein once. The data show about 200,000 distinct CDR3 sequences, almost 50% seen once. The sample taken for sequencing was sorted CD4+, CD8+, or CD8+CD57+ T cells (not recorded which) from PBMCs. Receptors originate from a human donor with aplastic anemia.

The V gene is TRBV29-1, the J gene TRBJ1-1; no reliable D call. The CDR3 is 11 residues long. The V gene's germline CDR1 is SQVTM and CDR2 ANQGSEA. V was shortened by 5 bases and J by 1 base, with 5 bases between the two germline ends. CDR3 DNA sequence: TGCAGCGTTATAAAGAACACTGAAGCTTTCTTT. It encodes CSVIKNTEAFF.

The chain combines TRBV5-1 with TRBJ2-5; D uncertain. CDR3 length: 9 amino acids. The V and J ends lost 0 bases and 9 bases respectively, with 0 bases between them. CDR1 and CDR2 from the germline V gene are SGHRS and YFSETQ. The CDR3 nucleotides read TGCGCCAGCAGCTTGGCCCAGTACTTC. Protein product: CASSLAQYF. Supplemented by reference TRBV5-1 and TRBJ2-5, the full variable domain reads KAGVTQTPRYLIKTRGQQVTLSCSPISGHRSVSWYQQTPGQGLQFLFEYFSETQRNKGNFPGRFSGRQFSNSRSEMNVSTLELGDSALYLCASSLAQYFGPGTRLLVL.

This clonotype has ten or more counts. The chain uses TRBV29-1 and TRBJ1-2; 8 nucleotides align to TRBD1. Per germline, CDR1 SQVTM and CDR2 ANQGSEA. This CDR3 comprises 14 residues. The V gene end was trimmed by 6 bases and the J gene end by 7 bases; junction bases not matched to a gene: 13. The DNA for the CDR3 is TGCAGCGTAAGACTGCTGGGACAGGCGGGTGGCTACACCTTC. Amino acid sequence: CSVRLLGQAGGYTF.